This T cell receptor beta chain derives from a study of cytomegalovirus exposure and HLA in healthy donors. Study-level points and caveats: No immune exposure information besides CMV serostatus was available. Presence/absence results assume similar sequencing depth per donor, which may not hold. Accurate predictions that matched the HLA-A and HLA-B alleles of most subjects were reportedly made from TCR beta sequences.

Note on this clone: What it binds is unknown.

Trimming removed 0 bases at V and 3 bases at J, with 6 bases between. CDR3 length equals 13 residues. From germline, CDR1 is SGHRS and CDR2 YFSETQ. It was with 60 Vbeta and 13 Jbeta primers that the PCR ran. Assay: immunoSEQ multiplex PCR; the TCRdb copy retains only in-frame clones and omits some. The sample lists nearly 110,000 clones, about 84% occurring once. V is TRBV5-1 and J is TRBJ1-2; D gene uncertain. This TCR derives from a man between 25 and 39 years old in good health and CMV-seronegative. The sequencing sample was made of PBMCs. CDR3 in amino acids: CASSLATDYGYTF. The CDR3 DNA reads TGCGCCAGCAGCTTGGCTACCGACTATGGCTACACCTTC.